This is a list of T cell receptor beta chains from one sample in a study of blood T cell repertoires in COVID-19. Profiled with immunoSEQ multiplex PCR; TCRdb holds only in-frame clones, not every one. The sample consists of about 300,000 clones, 85% to 90% of them appearing once. The sample consisted of PBMCs or T cells enriched from blood (not recorded which). These receptors were collected from a woman aged 50 to 65 who had been exposed to COVID-19. Each CDR3 is given with its conserved first and last residue. The D gene is left open where the match is weak. The size entry is marked missing in some rows and otherwise reads once, few, many or a size class.

j_call	clone_size	d_call	v_call	cdr3_nt	cdr3_aa
TRBJ1-2	.	.	TRBV7-9	TGTGCCAGCAGCTCTCAGGGAAATGGCTACACCTTC	CASSSQGNGYTF
TRBJ2-1	.	.	TRBV3-1/TRBV3-2	TGTGCCAGCAGCCGGACACGACAGGGAGGTGGCAATGAGCAGTTCTTC	CASSRTRQGGGNEQFF
TRBJ2-2	.	.	TRBV29-1	TGCAGCGTTGAAGAACCCCCTATTGCTCGATCGGGGACCGGGGAGCTGTTTTTT	CSVEEPPIARSGTGELFF
TRBJ1-2	.	TRBD1	TRBV7-9	TGTGCCAGCAGCCCGAAATTCTTGGGGGGTCCAGGGGGCTCCTATGGCTACACCTTC	CASSPKFLGGPGGSYGYTF
TRBJ1-6	.	TRBD1	TRBV5-3	TGTGCCAGAAGCTCCGGACAGGGATGGTCACCCCTCCACTTT	CARSSGQGWSPLHF
TRBJ2-1	.	TRBD2	TRBV19	TGTGCCAGTAGAACTAGCGGGGGATCCTACAATGAGCAGTTCTTC	CASRTSGGSYNEQFF
TRBJ1-3	.	.	TRBV3-1/TRBV3-2	TGTGCCAGCAGCCAAACGAATCGACAGGTTTACTCTGGAAACACCATATATTTT	CASSQTNRQVYSGNTIYF
TRBJ2-2	.	TRBD1	TRBV2	TGTGCCAGCCTTTGTCCTCCTACAGGGGTCGATACCACCGGGGAGCTGTTTTTT	CASLCPPTGVDTTGELFF
TRBJ2-1	.	.	TRBV10-1	TGCGCCAGCAGTGGGACAACCTACAATGAGCAGTTCTTC	CASSGTTYNEQFF
TRBJ1-2	once	.	TRBV28	TGTGCCAGCGCCCTGGGTAGGGGGATCTATGGCTACACCTTC	CASALGRGIYGYTF
TRBJ2-2	.	TRBD2	TRBV30	TGTGCCTGGATCGAGCGGGGGGGCGAGTCCGGGGAGCTGTTTTTT	CAWIERGGESGELFF
TRBJ1-5	once	.	TRBV6-1	TGTGCCAGCAGTGAAGCATACTCAGGGCAGCCCCAGCATTTT	CASSEAYSGQPQHF
TRBJ2-7	.	TRBD2	TRBV5-1	TGCGCCAGCAAGCGGGGGGGCCCCCGGGACGAGCAGTACTTC	CASKRGGPRDEQYF
TRBJ1-5	.	TRBD1	TRBV6-5	TGTGCCATCCAGGGGGCTATTAGCAATCAGCCCCAGCATTTT	CAIQGAISNQPQHF
TRBJ1-2	.	.	TRBV10-3	TGTGCCACCTGGGTTGGGAGTGCGGGGGACTACTATGGCTACACCTTC	CATWVGSAGDYYGYTF
TRBJ2-1	.	TRBD2	TRBV18	TGTGCCAGCTTGGTTAGCGGGGACCCCCGTTACAATGAGCAGTTCTTC	CASLVSGDPRYNEQFF
TRBJ1-6	.	TRBD1	TRBV6-5	TGTGCCAGCAGTTACGGTGACAGGGCAGCAAATTCACCCCTCCACTTT	CASSYGDRAANSPLHF
TRBJ2-7	.	TRBD1	TRBV15	TGTGCCACCAGCGCCCGGGACAGGTCCTACGAGCAGTACTTC	CATSARDRSYEQYF
TRBJ1-4	.	.	TRBV27	TGTGCCAGCAGTTTATGGGGCAGGGTTAATGAAAAACTGTTTTTT	CASSLWGRVNEKLFF
TRBJ1-1	.	.	TRBV5-1	TGCGCCAGCAGCTTGGACCCACTTGGACAGTCTGAAGCTTTCTTT	CASSLDPLGQSEAFF
TRBJ1-4	.	TRBD1	TRBV4-1	TGCGCCAGCAGCCAAGATCTCCAAAGGGGGACAGGGGTTGAAAAACTGTTTTTT	CASSQDLQRGTGVEKLFF
TRBJ2-5	once	.	TRBV6-5	TGTGCCGAGGAGGGAAGGGCCGGGGAGACCCAGTACTTC	CAEEGRAGETQYF
TRBJ2-5	.	.	TRBV19	TGTGCCAGTAGGGAGGGACAGACCCAAGAGACCCAGTACTTC	CASREGQTQETQYF
TRBJ1-1	.	.	TRBV7-2	TGTGCCAGCAGCGCGATTGAGAACACTGAAGCTTTCTTT	CASSAIENTEAFF
TRBJ1-5	.	TRBD1	TRBV4-2	TGTGCCAGCAGCCAAGATCAGGGGGGCAGACTAAATAGCAATCAGCCCCAGCATTTT	CASSQDQGGRLNSNQPQHF
TRBJ2-6	.	.	TRBV5-1	TGCGCCAGCAGCCTTCAGGGGACATTAAACTCTGGGGCCAACGTCCTGACTTTC	CASSLQGTLNSGANVLTF
TRBJ2-2	once	TRBD1	TRBV10-3	TGTGCCACGGTCGGGACAGGGAACACCGGGGAGCTGTTTTTT	CATVGTGNTGELFF
TRBJ2-2	.	TRBD1	TRBV4-2	TGTGCCAGCAGCCAAGAAGTGACAGGGGGCTGGACCGGGGAGCTGTTTTTT	CASSQEVTGGWTGELFF
TRBJ1-1	.	TRBD1	TRBV13	TGTGCCAGCAGCGCCAGGGGGTGGAACACTGAAGCTTTCTTT	CASSARGWNTEAFF
TRBJ1-6	.	.	TRBV5-1	TGCGCCAGCAGCTTGGGGCAAAATTCACCCCTCCACTTT	CASSLGQNSPLHF
TRBJ2-5	.	.	TRBV30	TGTGCCTGGAGTCCATCCGGAGCGGCGCAAGAGACCCAGTACTTC	CAWSPSGAAQETQYF
TRBJ2-7	few	TRBD2	TRBV7-2	TGTGCCAGCAGCCCAGGACTAGTTCTCTACGAGCAGTACTTC	CASSPGLVLYEQYF
TRBJ2-5	.	.	TRBV3-1/TRBV3-2	TGTGCCAGCAGCCAAGTCTGGGACTCAGGGCCGGACGGGGAGACCCAGTACTTC	CASSQVWDSGPDGETQYF
TRBJ1-3	.	.	TRBV10-2	TGCGCCAGCATGTCGGGAAACACCATATATTTT	CASMSGNTIYF
TRBJ2-3	once	TRBD2	TRBV7-9	TGTGCCAGCAGCCCCGGACTAGCGGACATCACAGATACGCAGTATTTT	CASSPGLADITDTQYF
TRBJ1-5	.	.	TRBV30	TGTGCCTGGAGTGAAACGAGGACAGTCAATCAGCCCCAGCATTTT	CAWSETRTVNQPQHF
TRBJ2-3	.	.	TRBV27	TGTGCCAGCAGTTTCTGGGGGGTGGGAGATACGCAGTATTTT	CASSFWGVGDTQYF
TRBJ2-5	.	TRBD2	TRBV7-6	TGTGCCAGCAGCTTAAGCGGGGGACAAGAGACCCAGTACTTC	CASSLSGGQETQYF
TRBJ1-1	.	.	TRBV18	TGTGCCAGCTCACCAAATCAGGGGAACACTGAAGCTTTCTTT	CASSPNQGNTEAFF
TRBJ1-5	.	TRBD1	TRBV4-1	TGCGCCAGCAGCCAAGTGACAGGGGGTAGCAATCAGCCCCAGCATTTT	CASSQVTGGSNQPQHF
TRBJ1-2	.	.	TRBV28	TGTGCCAGCAGTTTTGTTGTGGCATGGGGCTACACCTTC	CASSFVVAWGYTF
TRBJ2-1	.	TRBD2	TRBV5-1	TGCGCCAGCAGCTTCAGCGCGGGGGGACCAAACAATGAGCAGTTCTTC	CASSFSAGGPNNEQFF
TRBJ1-5	once	TRBD1	TRBV5-1	TGCGCCAGCGATTACGAAGGGGGCTGCAATCAGCCCCAGCATTTT	CASDYEGGCNQPQHF
TRBJ1-1	.	.	TRBV7-9	TGTGCCAGCAGCCTGGCCGGGTCCATGAACACTGAAGCTTTCTTT	CASSLAGSMNTEAFF
TRBJ1-6	.	.	TRBV9	TGTGCCAGCAGCGTAGGGGGAGACTCCTATAATTCACCCCTCCACTTT	CASSVGGDSYNSPLHF
TRBJ2-2	.	.	TRBV7-9	TGTGCCAGCAGCTTAGCCTCGGGGAACACCGGGGAGCTGTTTTTT	CASSLASGNTGELFF
TRBJ1-5	.	TRBD1	TRBV19	TGTGCCAGTAGTAATATCGACAGGGACAATCAGCCCCAGCATTTT	CASSNIDRDNQPQHF
TRBJ1-1	.	.	TRBV29-1	TGCAGCGTCCGGTGGGGACAAACTGAAGCTTTCTTT	CSVRWGQTEAFF
TRBJ2-1	.	.	TRBV19	TGTGCCAGTAGTATAGATTCAGGGAACCCCTACAATGAGCAGTTCTTC	CASSIDSGNPYNEQFF
TRBJ2-1	.	.	TRBV27	TGTGCCAGCAGTTTATCACCGACAGGTCGCTCCTACAATGAGCAGTTCTTC	CASSLSPTGRSYNEQFF
TRBJ1-4	.	TRBD1	TRBV2	TGTGCCAGCAGTTTAGGACAGGGCAAACTGTTTTTT	CASSLGQGKLFF
TRBJ2-2	.	.	TRBV2	TGTGCCAGCAGTGAATTCCCATCGAACACCGGGGAGCTGTTTTTT	CASSEFPSNTGELFF